This TCR beta chain was identified in a study of blood T cell repertoires in COVID-19. The wider study: T cells, B-cell-depleted T cells, or PBMCs provided the cDNA or gDNA that served as material.

The CDR3 sequence is 13 residues long. Trimming took off 9 bases at V and 2 bases at J, with 14 bases between the two ends. Germline V gene lookup returns CDR1 SNHLY and CDR2 FYNNEI. The data were produced by immunoSEQ multiplex PCR, yet TCRdb's version contains in-frame clones alone and is incomplete. The table records some 180,000 clones, 75% to 90% of them present only once. The sequencing input was peripheral blood. The J gene is TRBJ2-7, the V gene TRBV2, with D perhaps TRBD1 (5 bases). This TCR came from a woman aged 40-49 years with COVID-19, enrolled during active disease. CDR3 coding DNA: TGTGCCAGAGCAAGGGGTCAGACCTACGAGCAGTACTTC. It translates to CARARGQTYEQYF.